This is a list of T cell receptor beta chains from one sample in a study of blood T cell repertoires in COVID-19. Generated by immunoSEQ multiplex PCR, the TCRdb table keeps only in-frame clones and is missing some. Counted here are around 25,000 clones, around 87% occurring once; the ten biggest clones make up approximately 11%. The sample taken for sequencing was peripheral blood. These receptors were obtained from a man aged 65-85 years with acute or convalescent COVID-19. Each CDR3 is given with its conserved first and last residue. Clone size is given for some rows only: seen once, a few or many times, or a class if the clone is expanded.

clone_size: -; v_call: TRBV11-3; j_call: TRBJ2-1; cdr3_aa: CASSLELGGVGYNEQFF
clone_size: -; v_call: TRBV6-2/TRBV6-3; j_call: TRBJ1-5; cdr3_aa: CASSYSRRWDREGQPQHF
clone_size: -; v_call: TRBV5-1; j_call: TRBJ2-7; cdr3_aa: CASSLEQSREQYF
clone_size: -; v_call: TRBV6-2/TRBV6-3; j_call: TRBJ2-2; cdr3_aa: CASSYSTRAGELFF
clone_size: -; v_call: TRBV5-8; j_call: TRBJ1-3; cdr3_aa: CASSLRTTLGNTIYF
clone_size: -; v_call: TRBV2; j_call: TRBJ1-2; cdr3_aa: CASSVRATNYGYTF
clone_size: -; v_call: TRBV6-2/TRBV6-3; j_call: TRBJ2-3; cdr3_aa: CASSLQGGRPDTQYF
clone_size: -; v_call: TRBV29-1; j_call: TRBJ1-1; cdr3_aa: CSVSQGLNTEAFF
clone_size: -; v_call: TRBV7-2; j_call: TRBJ1-2; cdr3_aa: CASSPGQNYGYTF
clone_size: -; v_call: TRBV6-2/TRBV6-3; j_call: TRBJ2-7; cdr3_aa: CASSYAGTSGRAHEQYF
clone_size: -; v_call: TRBV5-6; j_call: TRBJ1-1; cdr3_aa: CASSQRSGTGGTEAFF
clone_size: -; v_call: TRBV28; j_call: TRBJ1-1; cdr3_aa: CASSRTLNTEAFF
clone_size: -; v_call: TRBV12-3/TRBV12-4; j_call: TRBJ2-1; cdr3_aa: CASSSLGVPGRFF
clone_size: -; v_call: TRBV29-1; j_call: TRBJ2-7; cdr3_aa: CSVGLAGSSYEQYF
clone_size: -; v_call: TRBV29-1; j_call: TRBJ2-4; cdr3_aa: CSVGRAQVQYF
clone_size: once; v_call: TRBV5-5; j_call: TRBJ2-1; cdr3_aa: CASRGLRDNEQFF
clone_size: -; v_call: TRBV7-6; j_call: TRBJ2-7; cdr3_aa: CASSLVETGFSYEQYF
clone_size: -; v_call: TRBV5-1; j_call: TRBJ1-5; cdr3_aa: CASSPTGSDQPQHF
clone_size: -; v_call: TRBV11-1; j_call: TRBJ2-5; cdr3_aa: CASSLNPWGEETQYF
clone_size: -; v_call: TRBV11-2; j_call: TRBJ1-2; cdr3_aa: CASSLDPAGTGGGYTF